This T cell receptor (beta chain) originates from a study of regulatory T cells in long-lasting Graves disease (dated by TCRdb to the early 2020s). Regarding the complete study: To count as having persistent Graves' disease, a patient had to have received antithyroid drug treatment for over 5 years with TSH receptor autoantibodies remaining persistently positive. Persistent Graves' disease patients were compared with newly diagnosed Graves' disease patients by peripheral blood TCR sequencing and RNA sequencing. The study was registered as a clinical trial and conducted in China. TCR sequencing covered 13 persistent and 20 newly diagnosed Graves' disease patients, 33 samples in total. In the clinical cohort, patients with persistent Graves' disease had used antithyroid drugs for an average of around ten years. Study-wide conclusions, independent of this receptor: Peripheral blood alone was examined, since thyroid tissue, which constituted the primary lesion, could not be accessed. Patients with persistent disease shared more public clonotypes (about 3,000) than newly diagnosed patients did (approximately 990). Compared with newly diagnosed patients, patients with persistent Graves' disease had lower TCR Shannon entropy and fewer highly expanded clones, which suggests clonal expansion. The small sample size was acknowledged by the authors as a limitation that may reduce accuracy. Only the TCR beta chain was sequenced and analyzed.

The library was generated by multiplex PCR. The data were produced on an Illumina HiSeq 4000. iRepertoire HTBI primers and Arm-PCR amplification of CDR3 regions were used to construct TCR beta libraries. Gel purification was performed on PCR products prior to sequencing. The paper's data handling went like this. Gene usage analysis of CDR3 amino acid clonotypes used the approximately 62 TRBV and more than 13 TRBJ segments found across samples. COPE and FqMerger were used to merge the filtered high-quality paired reads into contigs. BLAST was used to align contigs to IMGT TRBV, TRBD and TRBJ reference genes, with CDR3 defined following IMGT. Any clonotype with a frequency above 0.1% was classified as a highly expanded clone. Shannon entropy served as the measure of repertoire diversity, while the Gini coefficient captured V-J evenness. Clonotypes shared by more than one individual were considered public. TCRdb trimmed the raw reads at Q25, called clones with MiXCR and kept productive beta chains. Each entry merges the rows of one CDR3 protein and shows their most common DNA and genes. The authors' filters were not applied to this entry. A total of 420,000 or so distinct CDR3 sequences appear in this sample, less than 25% of them only once. The ten largest clonotypes hold about a quarter of the sample.

This clonotype was seen only a few times. Which antigen it targets is not known. Base qualities are not at hand, and no much larger clone is one base apart. In the paper's terms, the time point label means: persistent/refractory GD, antithyroid drugs over 5 years with positive TRAb. For both TCR sequencing and RNA sequencing, RNA was extracted from PBMCs using TRIzol. The diagnosis of Graves' disease followed American Thyroid Association guidelines. Recruitment of patients was carried out at an endocrinology department in Xi'an, China. Each patient gave 9 to 10 milliliters of peripheral blood, collected in an EDTA anticoagulant tube. Ficoll Paque Plus density gradient separation was used to isolate PBMCs, and no additional T cell sorting was done. RNA quality was checked with an Agilent 2100 Bioanalyzer and agarose gel, and concentration with a NanoDrop 2000. The source material was peripheral blood mononuclear cells (PBMCs), sampled when the disease was refractory, from a patient treated with antithyroid drugs. The origin of this receptor is a female donor with Graves disease.

The base sequence is TGTGCCAGCAGCGTTACATCTGGCAATGAGCAGTTCTTC. Its amino acids are CASSVTSGNEQFF. This chain is built from TRBV6-1 and TRBJ2-1, with no D gene named confidently. CDR1 MNHNS and CDR2 SASEGT were looked up in the germline V gene. V loses 6 bases, J loses 6 bases, and the germline ends lie 12 bases apart. The CDR3 starts with the cysteine, ends with the phenylalanine, and has 13 residues. Only the CDR3 DNA is retained, 39 bases long and in frame from the first base.